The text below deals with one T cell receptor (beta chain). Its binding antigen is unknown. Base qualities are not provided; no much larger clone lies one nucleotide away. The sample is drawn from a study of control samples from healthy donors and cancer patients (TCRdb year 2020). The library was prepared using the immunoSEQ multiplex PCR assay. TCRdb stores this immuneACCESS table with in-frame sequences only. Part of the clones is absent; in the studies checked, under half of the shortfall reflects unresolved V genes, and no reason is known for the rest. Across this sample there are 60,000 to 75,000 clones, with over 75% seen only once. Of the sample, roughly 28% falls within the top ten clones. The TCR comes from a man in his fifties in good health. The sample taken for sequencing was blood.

The DNA sequence reads TGTGCCAGCAGTTACCAATTGGACAGGGGTGAGACCCAGTACTTC. It is translated as CASSYQLDRGETQYF. Recombination linked TRBV6-2 or TRBV6-3 to TRBJ2-5; 9 nucleotides in the junction match TRBD1. Relative to germline, V is missing 2 bases and J is missing 5 bases, with 6 bases of the junction outside any gene match. Via the germline V gene, CDR1 is MNHEY and CDR2 SVGEGT. Taken from cysteine to phenylalanine, the CDR3 has 15 residues. Only CDR3 DNA is held: 45 bases, read in frame from base 1.